This passage covers 6 T cell receptor beta chains from one sample sequenced in a study of regulatory T cells in long-lasting Graves disease. Time point given: newly diagnosed GD, antithyroid drugs for less than 3 months. There was RNA extracted from PBMCs, and the TCR library was made from it. Sequencing libraries for TCR beta were prepared with iRepertoire HTBI primers and Arm-PCR of CDR3 regions. TCRdb used MiXCR to reprocess the multiplex PCR reads, holding one entry per CDR3 protein. The table records about 400,000 distinct CDR3 sequences, 15% of them present only once. The same specimen was also included in a second study, on T cells in Graves' hyperthyroidism and ophthalmopathy.

The sample consisted of peripheral blood mononuclear cells (PBMCs), taken at new diagnosis, from a patient treated with antithyroid drugs. The receptors were gathered from a woman in her 40s with Graves disease.

The chain is built from TRBV18 and TRBJ2-1; 9 positions agree with TRBD1. The V gene end was trimmed by 3 bases and the J gene end by 7 bases; junction bases not matched to a gene: 7. Germline CDR1 reads KGHSH; CDR2 reads LQKENI. The CDR3 is 15 amino acids. Here the CDR3 DNA reads TGTGCCAGCTCACCCCCGGACAGGGGTTCTAATGAGCAGTTCTTC. Translation gives CASSPPDRGSNEQFF.

This rearrangement joins TRBV20-1 to TRBJ1-2; tentatively, D is TRBD1 (5 bases). The CDR3 sequence is 14 residues long. Trimming left V 6 bases short and J 4 bases short, with 18 bases between. Germline V gives CDR1 DFQATT, CDR2 SNEGSKA (reference sequence). CDR3 nucleotides: TGCAGTGCCCAACATGGGGCTCGAAGCTATGGCTACACCTTC. Amino acids: CSAQHGARSYGYTF.

This clonotype occurred many times. The rearrangement uses TRBV12-3 or TRBV12-4 and TRBJ2-2, with 10 bases matching TRBD1. Trimming took 4 bases from V and 7 from J; bases not matched to a gene: 6. The CDR3 is made up of 15 amino acids. CDR3 protein: CASSSPDRGGGELFF. Written as DNA, the CDR3 is TGTGCCAGCAGTTCACCGGACAGGGGGGGCGGGGAGCTGTTTTTT.

The sample holds many counts of this clonotype. The chain couples TRBV7-9 to TRBJ2-7; D gene unclear. V was trimmed by 6 bases and J by 3 bases, leaving 18 bases between them. This CDR3 has 15 residues. Germline V lookup: CDR1 SEHNR, CDR2 FQNEAQ (reference sequence). CDR3 sequence: CASSPPVAGYYEQYF. The DNA of the CDR3 is TGTGCCAGCAGTCCCCCCGTCGCCGGATACTACGAGCAGTACTTC.

This clonotype was seen at least ten times. The chain is built from TRBV12-3 or TRBV12-4 and TRBJ2-3, with 7 bases aligning to TRBD2. Losses at the gene ends were 6 bases for V and 2 bases for J; bases not matched to a gene: 20. The CDR3 totals 19 residues. The CDR3 DNA sequence: TGTGCCAGCAGCCACTTACGGGGCTGGGGGGGTCGCAACACAGATACGCAGTATTTT. Protein: CASSHLRGWGGRNTDTQYF.

This clonotype was observed at least ten times. The chain employs TRBV11-2 and TRBJ2-3; 13 bases are a match to TRBD2. The germline V gene encodes CDR1 SGHAT and CDR2 FQNNGV. The CDR3 covers 21 residues. Trimming removed 5 bases from V and 0 bases from J; junction bases left unmatched: 17. CDR3 sequence reads: CASSPFLTSGRAPYSTDTQYF. DNA for the CDR3: TGTGCCAGCAGCCCCTTCCTTACTAGCGGGAGGGCCCCTTATAGCACAGATACGCAGTATTTT.